The 21 T cell receptor beta chains below all came from one sample that was sequenced in a study of blood T cell repertoires in COVID-19 (dated by TCRdb to 2018 to 2020). Library preparation was by the immunoSEQ multiplex PCR assay. TCRdb obtained this table from immuneACCESS and retained in-frame rearrangements with V and J assigned. These tables miss some clones; where compared with another copy, unresolved V genes account for less than half of the shortfall, and the remainder is unexplained. Recorded for this sample are 100,000 to 150,000 clones; under 95% of them occurred a single time. The top ten constitute around 3.8% of the sample. Sequencing was performed on peripheral blood. The receptors shown here come from a man aged 50 to 59 with active COVID-19.

This rearrangement joins TRBV3-1 (or the pseudogene TRBV3-2) to TRBJ1-1, with TRBD1 matching over 9 bases. The CDR3 is 16 residues long. Germline V CDR1 and CDR2: LGHDT, YNNKEL (reference sequence). Germline trimming cut 3 bases from V and 1 base from J; bases unmatched to any gene: 6. The CDR3 DNA sequence: TGTGCCAGCAGCCATAGTCTGGGACAGGGGAACACTGAAGCTTTCTTT. Residues: CASSHSLGQGNTEAFF.

This sequence joins TRBV7-2 and TRBJ2-2; 13 nucleotides align to TRBD2. Trimming at V came to 5 bases and at J to 4 bases, leaving 10 bases not matched to a gene. The CDR3 loop spans 18 amino acids. Germline V gene data show CDR1 as SGHTA and CDR2 as FQGNSA. The CDR3 nucleotides read TGTGCCAGCAGCGGCGGACTAGCGGGAGATGTAAGCACCGGGGAGCTGTTTTTT. This translates into CASSGGLAGDVSTGELFF.

This chain joins TRBV5-1 and TRBJ2-5; D not certain. With 1 base removed from V and 3 bases from J, the gap between germline ends came to 13 bases. The germline V gene encodes CDR1 SGHRS and CDR2 YFSETQ. CDR3 size: 15 residues. The CDR3 region is CASSLSNWRKETQYF. The CDR3 coding sequence is TGCGCCAGCAGCTTGTCCAACTGGCGGAAAGAGACCCAGTACTTC.

The V call is TRBV29-1, the J call TRBJ1-1; D remains ambiguous. Germline V gene data show CDR1 as SQVTM and CDR2 as ANQGSEA. V lost 6 bases to trimming and J lost 7 bases, with 12 bases between them. This CDR3 is built from 11 residues. The CDR3: CSVVTPGEAFF. CDR3 in DNA: TGCAGCGTCGTAACCCCAGGTGAAGCTTTCTTT. Full variable domain (rest looked up from reference TRBV29-1 and TRBJ1-1): SAVISQKPSRDICQRGTSLTIQCQVDSQVTMMFWYRQQPGQSLTLIATANQGSEATYESGFVIDKFPISRPNLTFSTLTVSNMSPEDSSIYLCSVVTPGEAFFGQGTRLTVV.

The chain is built from TRBV11-2 and TRBJ2-7; TRBD2 aligns across 8 bases. Germline V CDR1 and CDR2: SGHAT, FQNNGV. CDR3 size: 13 residues. The ends lost 1 base at V and 6 bases at J; junction bases unmatched: 2. The CDR3 loop is CASSLGLAIEQYF. CDR3 in DNA: TGTGCCAGCAGCTTAGGACTAGCGATCGAGCAGTACTTC. The complete variable domain, with remaining parts taken from reference TRBV11-2 and TRBJ2-7, reads EAGVAQSPRYKIIEKRQSVAFWCNPISGHATLYWYQQILGQGPKLLIQFQNNGVVDDSQLPKDRFSAERLKGVDSTLKIQPAKLEDSAVYLCASSLGLAIEQYFGPGTRLTVT.

The chain carries TRBV19 and TRBJ1-4, with D possibly TRBD1 on 6 matching bases. V gave up 5 bases and J gave up 7 bases, with 17 bases separating them. CDR3 length: 15 residues. CDR1 and CDR2 (germline): LNHDA, SQIVND (reference sequence). In DNA, the CDR3 is TGTGCCAGTAGTTCGCCTCCGACAGGAACTGAAAAACTGTTTTTT. Its translation is CASSSPPTGTEKLFF.

For the CDR3, the DNA is TGTGCCAGCAGCCCAGTGGCGTGGGGGCCGTCCTACGAGCAGTACTTC. Its translation: CASSPVAWGPSYEQYF. This rearrangement joins TRBV14 to TRBJ2-7; D is perhaps TRBD1 (6 bases). The germline V and J ends were trimmed by 4 bases and 1 base, with 17 bases remaining between them. CDR1 is SGHDN, CDR2 FVKESK, per germline. The CDR3 extends over 16 amino acids.

The gene calls are TRBV2 and TRBJ2-1, with D perhaps matching TRBD2 (7 bases). Trimming cost V 8 bases and J 2 bases, with 16 bases left between them. This CDR3 spans 15 amino acids. The germline CDR1 and CDR2 sequences are SNHLY and FYNNEI. The CDR3 DNA sequence: TGTGCCAGCTCTCGGGGGGCGGCCGCCTACAATGAGCAGTTCTTC. It specifies CASSRGAAAYNEQFF.

The V gene is TRBV5-1, the J gene TRBJ2-2; D unclear. The length of the CDR3 is 15 residues. Germline V gives CDR1 SGHRS, CDR2 YFSETQ. The ends were cut back, 0 bases at V and 4 bases at J, with 10 bases in the middle. DNA of the CDR3: TGCGCCAGCAGCTTGGCCGGTGAGGTCACCGGGGAGCTGTTTTTT. It is translated as CASSLAGEVTGELFF.

The rearrangement links TRBV5-6 to TRBJ2-7; tentatively, D is TRBD2 (6 bases). The CDR3 is 15 amino acids. Germline CDR1 and CDR2: SGHDT and YYEEEE. Trimming cost V 3 bases and J 2 bases, with 15 bases left between them. The CDR3 protein is CASSSRGSGAYEQYF. Here the CDR3 DNA reads TGTGCCAGCAGCTCGAGAGGTAGCGGAGCCTACGAGCAGTACTTC.

The chain recombines TRBV2 with TRBJ2-7; a possible D gene is TRBD1 (6 bases). This CDR3 region has 14 residues. The V and J ends lost 4 bases and 3 bases respectively, with 13 bases between them. Per germline, CDR1 SNHLY and CDR2 FYNNEI. The CDR3, as DNA: TGTGCCAGCAGTGCTGACAGGTCCTACTACGAGCAGTACTTC. Translation gives CASSADRSYYEQYF.

Worth noting for this clone: Different DNA sequences within this sample yield the same CDR3. This chain connects TRBV24-1 to TRBJ2-2; 7 bases are shared with TRBD1. Germline V lookup: CDR1 KGHDR, CDR2 SFDVKD. J lost 1 base, V lost 5 bases, and 3 bases had no gene match. CDR3 length equals 15 residues. In nucleotides, the CDR3 is TGTGCCACCAGTGGCCGGACAGGGAACACCGGGGAGCTGTTTTTT. Residues: CATSGRTGNTGELFF.

The chain carries TRBV5-1 and TRBJ2-7; 9 bases are shared with TRBD1. Germline CDR1 and CDR2: SGHRS and YFSETQ. Trimming at V came to 0 bases and at J to 4 bases, leaving 17 bases not matched to a gene. This CDR3 is 19 amino acids long. DNA of the CDR3: TGCGCCAGCAGCTTGGTGGTAAGGCCTATGGGACAGGGTCCTTACGAGCAGTACTTC. This sequence encodes CASSLVVRPMGQGPYEQYF.

This rearrangement joins TRBV5-1 to TRBJ2-5, with 11 bases fitting TRBD2. Germline values: CDR1 SGHRS, CDR2 YFSETQ. V shed 4 bases, J shed 5 bases, and the junction held 10 bases outside the gene matches. This CDR3 region has 16 residues. Here the CDR3 DNA reads TGCGCCAGCAGCCTACCTTTGTCTAGCGGGAGGGAGACCCAGTACTTC. Amino acids: CASSLPLSSGRETQYF.

V is TRBV18 and J is TRBJ1-2; 7 nucleotides agree with TRBD1. The CDR3 runs 16 residues. The ends lost 5 bases at V and 4 bases at J; junction bases unmatched: 13. The germline V gene has CDR1 KGHSH and CDR2 LQKENI. The CDR3 DNA sequence: TGTGCCAGCTCAGGGACAGTCTCAGTCCTCACCTATGGCTACACCTTC. Translated, it gives CASSGTVSVLTYGYTF.

The chain recombines TRBV5-1 with TRBJ1-1, with no clear D. This CDR3 region has 13 residues. V was pared by 2 bases and J by 0 bases, with 5 bases between. The germline gives CDR1 SGHRS, CDR2 YFSETQ. The chain's CDR3 is CASSFELNTEAFF. The CDR3 nucleotides read TGCGCCAGCAGCTTCGAGTTGAACACTGAAGCTTTCTTT.

The CDR3 DNA follows: TGTGCCAGCAGCCTCGGAGGGGATGGCTACACCTTC. Protein product: CASSLGGDGYTF. This chain joins TRBV6-5 and TRBJ1-2; possible D gene TRBD1, 5 bases. This CDR3 comprises 12 residues. The germline V gene has CDR1 MNHEY and CDR2 SVGAGI. V was trimmed by 6 bases and J by 6 bases, leaving 11 bases between them.

In its sample, this clone was seen once. CDR3 loop: CATSEASGVGYNEQFF. CDR3 DNA sequence: TGTGCCACCAGTGAAGCCAGCGGGGTCGGGTACAATGAGCAGTTCTTC. The chain links TRBV24-1 to TRBJ2-1; 7 positions agree with TRBD2. V shed 4 bases, J shed 4 bases, and the junction held 9 bases outside the gene matches. CDR1 and CDR2 from the germline V gene are KGHDR and SFDVKD. This CDR3 region has 16 residues.

The V and J genes are TRBV5-1 and TRBJ2-1, with 13 bases aligning to TRBD2. V was pared by 4 bases and J by 9 bases, with 7 bases of the junction left unmatched. CDR1 SGHRS and CDR2 YFSETQ come from the germline V gene. The CDR3 runs to 15 residues. The CDR3 here is CASSPTSGGAVEQFF. DNA for the CDR3: TGCGCCAGCAGCCCCACTAGCGGGGGGGCCGTTGAGCAGTTCTTC.

The V gene is TRBV7-9, the J gene TRBJ2-5, with D possibly matching TRBD2 (5 bases). There are 14 residues in the CDR3. Germline CDR1 SEHNR, CDR2 FQNEAQ (reference sequence). CDR3 sequence (DNA): TGTGCTCCAAGGACGAGGGCAATTCAAGAGACCCAGTACTTC. It encodes CAPRTRAIQETQYF.

CDR3 sequence reads: CASSSRTGQETQYF. DNA of the CDR3: TGCGCCAGCAGCTCGAGGACAGGGCAAGAGACCCAGTACTTC. The chain is built from TRBV5-1 and TRBJ2-5; 8 bases are a match to TRBD1. The CDR3 runs 14 residues. Trimming took 3 bases from V and 2 from J; bases not matched to a gene: 3. In germline, CDR1 is SGHRS, CDR2 YFSETQ.